This T cell receptor (beta chain) was observed in a study of blood T cell repertoires in COVID-19. Original methodology: Amplification from reference gene primers served as the basis for estimated nucleated cell counts. The repertoire was sequenced with immunoSEQ multiplex PCR; TCRdb's copy has only in-frame clones and lacks some. That table gives V, J and clone size, and the DNA gave D and trimming. Among under 200,000 clones listed, 70% to 90% were seen once. After removal of 3 bases from V and 5 bases from J, the junction contained 12 bases not matched to a gene. The CDR3 has 16 residues. The germline V gene encodes CDR1 LGHNA and CDR2 YSLEER.

Material for sequencing was peripheral blood. V is TRBV4-3 and J is TRBJ2-7, with 8 bases that match TRBD1. This clonotype originated in an elderly woman in a cohort sampled during active or convalescent COVID-19. CDR3 bases: TGCGCCAGCAGCCAGGGAAGGGACAGGTTCATCCACGAGCAGTACTTC. The encoded protein is CASSQGRDRFIHEQYF.